This TCR beta chain was observed in a study of shared clonotypes between healthy human individuals (dated by TCRdb to 2020 to 2022). Study-wide context: The cohort comprised two women and a few men aged 18 to 49 years. To increase sequencing depth and limit assay-specific biases, different laboratories used diverse techniques to prepare libraries and sequence TCR repertoires. Per donor, leukapheresis produced somewhere between about 0.94 and 10 billion PBMCs. Blood TCR repertoires of four to six healthy adults were deeply sequenced to estimate repertoire size and the extent of clonotype sharing between individuals. Per donor, three plates each were used for CD4 naive and CD4 memory, two for CD8 naive, and one for CD8 memory. What the work shows at the level of the full study, not this receptor alone: The genetic and exposure-history diversity represented was limited by the small number of donors. Only blood was sampled, and tissue TCR repertoires likely differ from those in blood. Rarefaction of sorted-subset datasets indicated incomplete sequencing despite the large sequencing depth. Clonotypes shared by all four sorted-subset donors showed higher generation probabilities than non-shared clonotypes. Based on pairwise subsampling, the degree of clonotype sharing among donors was expected to be affected by sequencing depth. Naive subsets generally had larger estimated clonotype richness than memory subsets. Sharing across a few donors was observed for about 5% of naive CD4, over 3% of naive CD8, 2% to 2.5% of memory CD4, and around 0.4% of memory CD8 clonotypes.

V is cut by 8 bases and J by 6 bases, and the space between the germline ends is 8 bases. The CDR3 starts with the cysteine, ends with the phenylalanine, and has 11 residues. Only the CDR3 portion is preserved as DNA: 33 bases, with reading frame beginning at the first base. The CDR1 and CDR2 encoded by the germline V gene are SNHLY and FYNNEI. TCR CDR3 regions were amplified from genomic DNA by multiplex PCR using the deep immunoSEQ assay. Extracted genomic DNA from each cell subset was spread evenly across all wells of several immunoSEQ 96-well plates, with each plate serving as a replicate. For sorted subsets, each replicate PCR was loaded with approximately 200 ng genomic DNA, equivalent to about 30,000 T cell genomes. The purified libraries were quantified using a Qubit 3.0 fluorometer, sized with a Bioanalyzer 2100, and then quantified again using the KAPA Library Quantification kit. Every immunoSEQ 96-well plate was sequenced on a separate single-read 150-cycle Illumina NextSeq 550 flow cell. In the original analysis: Because only junctional sequences without quality scores were contained in the immunoSEQ output, filtering matching that applied to full-length reads could not be performed. To assign V/J genes and CDR3, sequences were annotated using PyIR, a Python wrapper for IgBLAST v1.9, with IMGT germline references. Reads were removed for weak V/J assignments (E-value above 1e-6), missing CDR3, stop codons, out-of-frame junctions, or ambiguous translated residues. V3J clonotypes were defined by identical inferred V gene, J gene, and CDR3 amino acid sequence. Percentage overlap between repertoires was calculated by dividing the number of shared unique clonotypes by the size of the smaller repertoire. Three approaches were used to assess repertoire richness: RTK rarefaction, the Chao1 estimator, and Recon v2.1 estimates of unobserved clonotypes. Generation probabilities were computed with OLGA for all TCRbeta clonotypes obtained by the gDNA method from several donors. This immuneACCESS table, as held by TCRdb, lists in-frame sequences with V and J called but not all clones. Of the missing ones, under half trace to an unresolved V gene in checked studies; the others have no known cause. V and J calls and clone size are copied from that table; D and trimming were computed from the DNA. Here the sample has more than 550,000 clones; about 92% occur a single time. The top ten clonotypes cover roughly 22% of the sample.

Worth noting for this clone: Its antigen remains undetermined. Per-nucleotide qualities are absent, and no much larger clonotype sits a single base away.

CD8 naive samples consisted of CD45RO-negative cells that were positively selected for CCR7, yielding a CD45RA+CCR7+ population without TemRA cells. The donors were healthy, HIV-negative adults who had no recently reported acute infections or vaccinations. Every donor was a Caucasian adult residing in Nashville, Tennessee, USA. Blood was collected by leukapheresis, and PBMCs were isolated by Ficoll-Histopaque density gradient centrifugation and then cryopreserved in liquid nitrogen vapor phase. Analytical flow cytometry was used to check the purity and quantity of every magnetically sorted T cell population. Genomic DNA was isolated from each sorted fraction and quantified by UV absorbance on a Nanodrop 2000c.

The chain links TRBV2 with TRBJ1-5; perhaps TRBD1 is the D gene, with 5 bases matching. The sample taken for sequencing was naive CD8+ T cells sorted from blood. This specimen's cell subset or site label, interpreted: CD45RA+CCR7+. This clonotype was sampled from a man aged 25 to 40 in good health. DNA sequence: TGTGCCAGCGGGGGTGGTCAGCCCCAGCATTTT. It encodes CASGGGQPQHF.